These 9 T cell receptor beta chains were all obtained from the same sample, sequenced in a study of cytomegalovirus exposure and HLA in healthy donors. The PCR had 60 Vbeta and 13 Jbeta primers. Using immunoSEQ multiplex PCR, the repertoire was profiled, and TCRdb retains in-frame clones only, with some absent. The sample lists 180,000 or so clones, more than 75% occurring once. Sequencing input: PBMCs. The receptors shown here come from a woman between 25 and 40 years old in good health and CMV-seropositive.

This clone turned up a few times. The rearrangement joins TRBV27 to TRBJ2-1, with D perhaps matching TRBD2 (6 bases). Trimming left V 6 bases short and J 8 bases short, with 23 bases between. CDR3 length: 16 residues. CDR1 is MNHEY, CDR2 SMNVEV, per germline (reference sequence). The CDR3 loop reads CASRRTPGLRTHEQFF. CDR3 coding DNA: TGTGCCAGCAGACGTACCCCCGGACTACGGACACATGAGCAGTTCTTC.

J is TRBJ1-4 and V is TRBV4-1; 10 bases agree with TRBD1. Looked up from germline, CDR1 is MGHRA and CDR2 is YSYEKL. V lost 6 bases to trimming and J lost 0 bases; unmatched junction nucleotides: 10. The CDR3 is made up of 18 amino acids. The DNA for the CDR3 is TGCGCCAGCAGGTACCGGGACAGGGGTATTGCAACTAATGAAAAACTGTTTTTT. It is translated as CASRYRDRGIATNEKLFF.

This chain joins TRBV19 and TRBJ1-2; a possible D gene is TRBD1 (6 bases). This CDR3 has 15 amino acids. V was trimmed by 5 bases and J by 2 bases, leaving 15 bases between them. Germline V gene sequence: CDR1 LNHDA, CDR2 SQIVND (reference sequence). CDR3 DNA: TGTGCCAGTAGTCCGATAGACAGGCTAAACTATGGCTACACCTTC. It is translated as CASSPIDRLNYGYTF.

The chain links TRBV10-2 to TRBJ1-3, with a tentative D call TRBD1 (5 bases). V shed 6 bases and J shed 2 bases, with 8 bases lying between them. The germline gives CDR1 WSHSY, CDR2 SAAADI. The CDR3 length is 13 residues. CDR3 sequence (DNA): TGCGCCAGCAGAGAGACAGCTGGAAACACCATATATTTT. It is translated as CASRETAGNTIYF.

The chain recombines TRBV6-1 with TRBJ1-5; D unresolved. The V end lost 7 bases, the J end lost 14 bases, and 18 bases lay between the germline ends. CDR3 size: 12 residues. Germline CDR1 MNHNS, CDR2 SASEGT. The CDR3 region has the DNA TGTGCCAGCACCTCACCGGGAGGAATAGAGCATTTT. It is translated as CASTSPGGIEHF.

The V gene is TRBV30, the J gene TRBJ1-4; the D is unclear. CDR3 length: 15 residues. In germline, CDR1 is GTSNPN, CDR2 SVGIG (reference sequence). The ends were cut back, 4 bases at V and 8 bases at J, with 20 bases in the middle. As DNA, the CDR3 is TGTGCCTGGACCCCTCCGGGGATCGGGAAGGAAAAACTGTTTTTT. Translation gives CAWTPPGIGKEKLFF.

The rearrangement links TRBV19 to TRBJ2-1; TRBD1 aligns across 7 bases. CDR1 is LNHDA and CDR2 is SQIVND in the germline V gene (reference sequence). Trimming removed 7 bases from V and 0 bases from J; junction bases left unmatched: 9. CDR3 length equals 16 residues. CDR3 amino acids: CASTPTRTGSYNEQFF. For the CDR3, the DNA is TGTGCCAGTACCCCCACGAGGACAGGCTCCTACAATGAGCAGTTCTTC. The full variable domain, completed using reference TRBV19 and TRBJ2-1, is DGGITQSPKYLFRKEGQNVTLSCEQNLNHDAMYWYRQDPGQGLRLIYYSQIVNDFQKGDIAEGYSVSREKKESFPLTVTSAQKNPTAFYLCASTPTRTGSYNEQFFGPGTRLTVL.

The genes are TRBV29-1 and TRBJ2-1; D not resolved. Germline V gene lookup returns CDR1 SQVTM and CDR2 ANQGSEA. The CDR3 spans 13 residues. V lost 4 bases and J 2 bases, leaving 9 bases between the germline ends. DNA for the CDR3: TGCAGCGTTGTACAAGATCCCTACAATGAGCAGTTCTTC. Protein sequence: CSVVQDPYNEQFF.

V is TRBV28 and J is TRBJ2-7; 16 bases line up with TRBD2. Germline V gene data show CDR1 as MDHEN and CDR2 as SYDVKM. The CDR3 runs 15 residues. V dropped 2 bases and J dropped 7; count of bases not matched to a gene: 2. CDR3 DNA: TGTGCCAGCAGTTTAGGGACTAGCGGGGGGGAAGAGCAGTACTTC. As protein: CASSLGTSGGEEQYF.